This T cell receptor (beta chain) derives from a study of shared clonotypes between healthy human individuals. Study-level information: Serving as donors were two women and a few men, whose ages spanned 18 to 49. Study outcomes and limitations: On the whole, naive subsets had larger estimated richness than memory subsets had. All-four-donor shared clonotypes had higher generation probabilities than non-shared clonotypes did.

Some clones are missing from TCRdb's copy, which holds only in-frame ones; the method was immunoSEQ multiplex PCR. This sample has fewer than 1.8 million clones, with around 98.5% found just once. Note on this clone: The antigen is not known. Other DNA sequences within the sample encode an identical CDR3.

Trimming stripped 5 bases from V and 4 bases from J, with 9 bases between. Looked up from germline, CDR1 is MNHNY and CDR2 is SVGAGI (reference sequence). There are 13 residues in the CDR3. This clonotype was obtained from a man aged 25-45 years in good health. The material sequenced was naive CD4+ T cells sorted from blood. Subset indicated: CD45RA+ positively selected. The V and J genes are TRBV6-6 and TRBJ1-5; tentative D call: TRBD1 (6 bases). CDR3 bases: TGTGCCAGCAGTCTACAGGGTAATCAGCCCCAGCATTTT. Residues: CASSLQGNQPQHF.